This TCR beta chain is from a study of blood T cell repertoires in COVID-19. Study overall: Acute and convalescent COVID-19 samples came from the United States, Italy and Spain.

Germline values: CDR1 MNHEY, CDR2 SVGAGI. The CDR3 covers 14 residues. Trimming cost V 6 bases and J 5 bases, with 16 bases left between them. In the original workflow: Quantification of nucleated cells was approximated via reference gene primer amplification. The protocol was immunoSEQ multiplex PCR, while the TCRdb copy is restricted to in-frame clones and leaves out a portion. The D gene and trimming were derived from the DNA, and the V and J assignments and clone size from that table. The table includes about 390,000 clones, around 87% detected once. This chain links TRBV6-5 with TRBJ2-5, with D possibly being TRBD2 (5 bases). The receptor was derived from an older woman with COVID-19, enrolled during active disease. Material for sequencing was peripheral blood. The chain's CDR3 is CASSSVGDGETQYF. The CDR3 coding sequence is TGTGCCAGCAGCTCCGTCGGGGATGGGGAGACCCAGTACTTC.